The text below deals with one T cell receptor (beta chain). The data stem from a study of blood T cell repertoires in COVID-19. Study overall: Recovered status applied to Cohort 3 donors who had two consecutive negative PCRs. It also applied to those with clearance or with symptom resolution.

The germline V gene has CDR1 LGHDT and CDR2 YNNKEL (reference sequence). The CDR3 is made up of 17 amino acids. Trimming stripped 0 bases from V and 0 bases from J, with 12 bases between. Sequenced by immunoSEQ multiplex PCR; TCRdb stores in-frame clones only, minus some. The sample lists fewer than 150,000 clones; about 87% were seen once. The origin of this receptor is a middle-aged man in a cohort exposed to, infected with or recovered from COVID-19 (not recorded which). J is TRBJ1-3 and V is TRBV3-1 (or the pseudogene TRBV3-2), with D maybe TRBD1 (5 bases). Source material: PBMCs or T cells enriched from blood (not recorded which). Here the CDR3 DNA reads TGTGCCAGCAGCCAAGATGTGGACACCAGCTCTGGAAACACCATATATTTT. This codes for CASSQDVDTSSGNTIYF.